This paragraph covers one T cell receptor beta chain sequence. Its antigen is still unknown. These data belong to a study of radiotherapy plus CTLA-4 blockade in lung cancer. Background on the study: Roughly 17% of enrolled patients responded objectively, and roughly 31% had disease control. Study-wide results and caveats: Once radiotherapy plus ipilimumab had been given, TCR clones derived from tumor expanded in blood. Early clonal dynamics of blood T cells, together with interferon-beta, were reported as the best response predictor.

Method: immunoSEQ multiplex PCR; TCRdb's copy keeps in-frame clones and lacks some. The repertoire holds around 110,000 clones, with around 84% as singletons. Germline values: CDR1 ENHRY, CDR2 SYGVKD. Trimming stripped 10 bases from V and 10 bases from J, with 23 bases between. The CDR3 is made up of 14 amino acids. The study treated chemo-refractory metastatic non-small-cell lung cancer patients with focal radiation plus ipilimumab CTLA-4 blockade. Sequenced here: peripheral blood, sampled from a patient treated with radiotherapy plus ipilimumab. This sequence joins TRBV10-3 and TRBJ1-5, with a possible D match to TRBD1 (5 bases). The TCR originated in a human donor with non-small cell lung cancer that progressed on radiotherapy plus ipilimumab. Some clones in this sample may be carry-over from other donors' samples. The CDR3 sequence is CATTHNRTYPPQHF. The CDR3 DNA follows: TGTGCCACCACTCATAACCGGACATATCCCCCCCAGCATTTT.